The present T cell receptor beta chain was sequenced within a study of liver allograft versus peripheral blood T cells. Across the study: Comparative analysis was performed on T cell receptor repertoires from transplanted livers and from recipients' peripheral blood.

TCRdb redid the calling of the reads with MiXCR, one entry per CDR3 protein. The table lists about 5,600 distinct CDR3 sequences, 11% to 15% of them singletons. By proportion, this clonotype is medium-sized (0.01 to 0.1%). V was clipped by 0 bases and J by 7 bases; unmatched bases: 19. Germline assignment: CDR1 MNHEY and CDR2 SVGEGT. The CDR3 runs to 21 residues. The source of this sequence is a human patient who had a liver transplant. Some T cells may originate from the graft donor. The rearrangement joins TRBV6-2 or TRBV6-3 to TRBJ2-1; the match to TRBD2 covers 12 bases. This CDR3 is CASSYSPTGATSGRTENEQFF. CDR3 DNA: TGTGCCAGCAGTTACTCGCCGACAGGGGCCACTAGCGGGAGGACCGAAAATGAGCAGTTCTTC.